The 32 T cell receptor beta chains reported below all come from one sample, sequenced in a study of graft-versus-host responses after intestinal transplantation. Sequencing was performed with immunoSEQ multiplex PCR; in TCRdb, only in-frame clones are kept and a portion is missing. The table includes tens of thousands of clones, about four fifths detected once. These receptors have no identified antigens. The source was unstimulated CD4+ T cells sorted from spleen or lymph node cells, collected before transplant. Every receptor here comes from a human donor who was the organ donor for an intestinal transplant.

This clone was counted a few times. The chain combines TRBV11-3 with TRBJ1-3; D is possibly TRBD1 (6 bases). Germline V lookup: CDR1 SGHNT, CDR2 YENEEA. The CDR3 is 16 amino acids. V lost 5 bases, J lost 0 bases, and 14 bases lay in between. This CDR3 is CASSTRTALSGNTIYF. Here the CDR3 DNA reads TGTGCCAGCAGCACTCGGACAGCCCTCTCTGGAAACACCATATATTTT.

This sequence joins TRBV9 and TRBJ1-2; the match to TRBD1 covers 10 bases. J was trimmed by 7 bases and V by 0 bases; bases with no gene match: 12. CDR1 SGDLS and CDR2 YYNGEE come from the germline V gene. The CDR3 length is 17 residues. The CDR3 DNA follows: TGTGCCAGCAGCGTAGTAGCATATCCGGGACAGGGGTTTGGCTACACCTTC. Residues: CASSVVAYPGQGFGYTF.

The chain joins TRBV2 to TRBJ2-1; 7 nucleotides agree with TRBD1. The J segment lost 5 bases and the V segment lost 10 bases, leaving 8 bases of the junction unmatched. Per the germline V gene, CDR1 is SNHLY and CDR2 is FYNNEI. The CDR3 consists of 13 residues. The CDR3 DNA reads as TGTGCCATGACGGACAGGCCTGACAATGAGCAGTTCTTC. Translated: CAMTDRPDNEQFF.

DNA of the CDR3: TGTGCCAGCGGGACTAGCGGGAGCAATGAGCAGTTCTTC. Amino acids: CASGTSGSNEQFF. This chain uses TRBV6-6 with TRBJ2-1; 14 bases agree with TRBD2. With 8 bases clipped from V and 6 bases from J, the junction kept 0 bases outside the gene matches. This CDR3 contains 13 residues. In germline, CDR1 is MNHNY, CDR2 SVGAGI (reference sequence).

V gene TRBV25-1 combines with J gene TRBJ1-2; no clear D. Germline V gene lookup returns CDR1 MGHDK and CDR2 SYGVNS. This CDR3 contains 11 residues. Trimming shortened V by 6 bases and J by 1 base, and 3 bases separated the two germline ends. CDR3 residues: CASRHNYGYTF. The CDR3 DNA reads TGTGCCAGCAGACATAACTATGGCTACACCTTC.

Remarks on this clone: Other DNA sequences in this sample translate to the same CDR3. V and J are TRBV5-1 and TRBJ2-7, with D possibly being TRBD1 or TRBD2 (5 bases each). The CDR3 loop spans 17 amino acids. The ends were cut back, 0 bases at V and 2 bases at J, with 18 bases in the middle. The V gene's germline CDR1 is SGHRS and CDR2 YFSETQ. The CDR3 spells CASSLVGARRATYEQYF. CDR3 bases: TGCGCCAGCAGCTTGGTTGGGGCGCGGCGGGCAACCTACGAGCAGTACTTC.

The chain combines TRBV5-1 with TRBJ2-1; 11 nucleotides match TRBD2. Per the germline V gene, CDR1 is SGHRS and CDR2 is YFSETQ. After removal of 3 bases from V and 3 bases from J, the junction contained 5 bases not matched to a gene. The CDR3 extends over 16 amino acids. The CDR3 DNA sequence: TGCGCCAGCAGCTCCCTCGGGACTAGCGGCTACAATGAGCAGTTCTTC. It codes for CASSSLGTSGYNEQFF.

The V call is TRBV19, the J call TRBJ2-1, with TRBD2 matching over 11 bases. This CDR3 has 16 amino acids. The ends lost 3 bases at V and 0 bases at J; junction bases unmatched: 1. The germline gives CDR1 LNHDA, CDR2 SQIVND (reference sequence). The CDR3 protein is CASSITSGSSYNEQFF. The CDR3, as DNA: TGTGCCAGTAGTATTACTAGCGGGAGCTCCTACAATGAGCAGTTCTTC.

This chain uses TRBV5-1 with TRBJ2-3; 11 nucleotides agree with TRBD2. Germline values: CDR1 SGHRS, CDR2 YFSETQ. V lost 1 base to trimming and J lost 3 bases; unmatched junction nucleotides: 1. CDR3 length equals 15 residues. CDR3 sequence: CASSLWTSGTDTQYF. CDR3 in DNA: TGCGCCAGCAGCTTGTGGACTAGCGGGACAGATACGCAGTATTTT.

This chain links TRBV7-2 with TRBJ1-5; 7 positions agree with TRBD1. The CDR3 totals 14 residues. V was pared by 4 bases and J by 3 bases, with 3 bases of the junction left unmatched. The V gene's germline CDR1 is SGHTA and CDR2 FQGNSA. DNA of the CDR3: TGTGCCAGCAGCTCGGGACAGATCAATCAGCCCCAGCATTTT. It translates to CASSSGQINQPQHF. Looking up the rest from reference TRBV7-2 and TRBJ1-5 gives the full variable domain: GAGVSQSPSNKVTEKGKDVELRCDPISGHTALYWYRQSLGQGLEFLIYFQGNSAPDKSGLPSDRFSAERTGGSVSTLTIQRTQQEDSAVYLCASSSGQINQPQHFGDGTRLSIL.

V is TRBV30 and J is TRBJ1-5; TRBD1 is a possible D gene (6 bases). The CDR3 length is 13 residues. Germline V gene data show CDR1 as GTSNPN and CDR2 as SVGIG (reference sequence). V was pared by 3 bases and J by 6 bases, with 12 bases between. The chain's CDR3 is CAWSEGGAQPQHF. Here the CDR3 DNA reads TGTGCCTGGAGCGAGGGGGGTGCTCAGCCCCAGCATTTT.

The chain's CDR3 is CASSLTGLADYNEQFF. CDR3 bases: TGTGCCAGCAGCTTAACAGGACTAGCGGACTACAATGAGCAGTTCTTC. The chain is built from TRBV7-2 and TRBJ2-1, with TRBD2 identical over 10 bases. Trimming cost V 2 bases and J 3 bases; bases outside gene matches: 4. The CDR3 loop spans 16 amino acids. The V gene's germline CDR1 is SGHTA and CDR2 FQGNSA.

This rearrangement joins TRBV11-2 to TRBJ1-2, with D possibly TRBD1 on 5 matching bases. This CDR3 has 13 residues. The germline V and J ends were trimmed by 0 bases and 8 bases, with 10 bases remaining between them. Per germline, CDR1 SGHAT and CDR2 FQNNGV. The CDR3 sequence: CASSLDGTGGYTF. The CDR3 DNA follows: TGTGCCAGCAGCTTAGATGGGACCGGGGGCTACACCTTC.

CDR3 amino acids: CASSRVESAAFF. CDR3 nucleotides: TGTGCCAGCAGTCGAGTGGAATCGGCGGCTTTCTTT. The V and J genes are TRBV6-9 and TRBJ1-1; D remains unclear. Deletions cut 5 bases from V and 11 bases from J, with 15 bases between. The CDR3 loop spans 12 amino acids. Per germline, CDR1 MNHGY and CDR2 SVAAGI.

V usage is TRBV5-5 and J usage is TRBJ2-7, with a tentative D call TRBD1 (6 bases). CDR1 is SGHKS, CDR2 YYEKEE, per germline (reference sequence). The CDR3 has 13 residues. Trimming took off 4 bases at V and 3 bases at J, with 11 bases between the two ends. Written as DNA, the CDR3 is TGTGCCAGCAGCCAGGACAGCGTCTACGAGCAGTACTTC. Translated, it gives CASSQDSVYEQYF.

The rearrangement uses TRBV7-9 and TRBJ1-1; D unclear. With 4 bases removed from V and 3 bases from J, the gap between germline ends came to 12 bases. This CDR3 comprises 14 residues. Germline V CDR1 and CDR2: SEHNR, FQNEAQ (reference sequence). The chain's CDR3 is CASSSKLWDTEAFF. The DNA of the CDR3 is TGTGCCAGCAGCTCTAAGCTCTGGGACACTGAAGCTTTCTTT.

CDR3 in DNA: TGTGCCAGCAGCCCCAGGGGATCGGGCACCGGGGAGCTGTTTTTT. Amino acid sequence: CASSPRGSGTGELFF. This chain joins TRBV7-7 and TRBJ2-2; D is possibly TRBD1 (6 bases). The V gene's germline CDR1 is SSHAT and CDR2 FNYEAQ (reference sequence). The CDR3 is 15 residues long. The V end was cut by 5 bases, the J end by 4 bases, with 14 bases between.

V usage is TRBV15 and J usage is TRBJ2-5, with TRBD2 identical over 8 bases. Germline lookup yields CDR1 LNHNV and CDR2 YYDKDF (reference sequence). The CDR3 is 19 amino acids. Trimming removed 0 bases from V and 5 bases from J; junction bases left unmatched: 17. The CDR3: CATSRDNRDGRALWETQYF. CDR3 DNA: TGTGCCACCAGCAGAGATAATCGGGACGGGAGGGCCCTCTGGGAGACCCAGTACTTC.

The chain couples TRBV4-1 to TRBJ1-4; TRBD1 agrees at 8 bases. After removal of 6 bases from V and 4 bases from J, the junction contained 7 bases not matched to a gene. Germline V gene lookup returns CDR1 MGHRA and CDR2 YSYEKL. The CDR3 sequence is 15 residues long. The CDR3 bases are TGCGCCAGCAGAAACCAGGGGGCGCTTAATGAAAAACTGTTTTTT. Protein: CASRNQGALNEKLFF.

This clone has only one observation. The CDR3 sequence: CASTRTAGSYNSPLHF. The CDR3 DNA reads TGCGCCAGCACCCGGACCGCCGGCTCCTATAATTCACCCCTCCACTTT. V is TRBV10-2 and J is TRBJ1-6; D unclear. The CDR3 spans 16 residues. CDR1 WSHSY and CDR2 SAAADI come from the germline V gene. V shed 7 bases and J shed 0 bases, with 13 bases lying between them.

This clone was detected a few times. CDR3 bases: TGTGCCAGCACCAAGACGAGGACTGAAGCTTTCTTT. Encoded protein: CASTKTRTEAFF. This rearrangement joins TRBV6-1 to TRBJ1-1, with D hard to call. The CDR3 has 12 residues. Germline assignment: CDR1 MNHNS and CDR2 SASEGT. Trimming pared 7 bases from V and 5 bases from J, leaving 11 bases between.

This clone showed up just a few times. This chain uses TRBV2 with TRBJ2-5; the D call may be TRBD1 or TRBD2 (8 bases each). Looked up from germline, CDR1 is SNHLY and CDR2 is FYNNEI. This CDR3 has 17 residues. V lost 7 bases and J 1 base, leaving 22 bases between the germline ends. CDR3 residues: CASTGGASRGAQETQYF. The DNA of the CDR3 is TGTGCCAGCACAGGGGGCGCTTCGCGGGGGGCCCAAGAGACCCAGTACTTC.

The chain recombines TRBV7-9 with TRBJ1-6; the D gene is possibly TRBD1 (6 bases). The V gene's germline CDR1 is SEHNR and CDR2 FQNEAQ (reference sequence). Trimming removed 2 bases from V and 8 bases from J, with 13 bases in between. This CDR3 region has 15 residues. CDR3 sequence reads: CASSLKARGDSPLHF. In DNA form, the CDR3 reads TGTGCCAGCAGCTTAAAAGCCAGGGGTGATTCACCCCTCCACTTT.

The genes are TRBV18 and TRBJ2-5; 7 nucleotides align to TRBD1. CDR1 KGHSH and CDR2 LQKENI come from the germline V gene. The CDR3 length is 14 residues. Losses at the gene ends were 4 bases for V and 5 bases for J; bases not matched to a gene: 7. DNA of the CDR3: TGTGCCAGCTCACTCTTAGGGGGCTGGGAGACCCAGTACTTC. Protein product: CASSLLGGWETQYF.

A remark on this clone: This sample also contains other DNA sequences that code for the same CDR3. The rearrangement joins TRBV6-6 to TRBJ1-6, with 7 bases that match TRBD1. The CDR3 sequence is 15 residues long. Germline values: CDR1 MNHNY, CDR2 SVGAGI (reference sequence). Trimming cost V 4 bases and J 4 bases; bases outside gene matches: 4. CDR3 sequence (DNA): TGTGCCAGCAGTTGGACAGGTGTTTATAATTCACCCCTCCACTTT. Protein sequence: CASSWTGVYNSPLHF.

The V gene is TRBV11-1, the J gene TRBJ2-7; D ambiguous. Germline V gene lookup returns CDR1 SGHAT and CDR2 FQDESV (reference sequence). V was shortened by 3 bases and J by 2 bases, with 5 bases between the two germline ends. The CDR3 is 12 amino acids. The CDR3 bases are TGTGCCAGCAGCTTCACCCCCTACGAGCAGTACTTC. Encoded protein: CASSFTPYEQYF.

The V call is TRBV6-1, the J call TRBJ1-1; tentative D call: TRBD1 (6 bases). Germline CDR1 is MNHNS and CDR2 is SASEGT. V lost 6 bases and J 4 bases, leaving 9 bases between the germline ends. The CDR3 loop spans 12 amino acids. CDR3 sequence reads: CASREGGTEAFF. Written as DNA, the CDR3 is TGTGCCAGCAGGGAGGGGGGCACTGAAGCTTTCTTT.

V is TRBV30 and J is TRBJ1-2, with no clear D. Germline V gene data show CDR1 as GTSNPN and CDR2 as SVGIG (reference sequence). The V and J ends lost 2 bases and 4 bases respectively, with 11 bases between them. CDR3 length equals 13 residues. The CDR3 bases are TGTGCCTGGAGTTCCTCCGGACCCTATGGCTACACCTTC. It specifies CAWSSSGPYGYTF.

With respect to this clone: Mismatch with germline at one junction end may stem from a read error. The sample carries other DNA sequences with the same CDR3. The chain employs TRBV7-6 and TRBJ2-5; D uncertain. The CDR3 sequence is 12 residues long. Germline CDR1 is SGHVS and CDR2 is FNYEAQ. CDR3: CASSLGSETQYF. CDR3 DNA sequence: TGTGCTAGCAGCTTAGGTTCTGAGACCCAGTACTTC.

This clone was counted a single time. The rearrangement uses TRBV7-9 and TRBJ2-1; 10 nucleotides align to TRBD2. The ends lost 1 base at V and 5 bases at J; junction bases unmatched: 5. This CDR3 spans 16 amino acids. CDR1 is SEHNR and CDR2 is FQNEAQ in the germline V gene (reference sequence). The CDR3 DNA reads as TGTGCCAGCAGCTTAGGTAGCGGGAGGATTAACAATGAGCAGTTCTTC. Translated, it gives CASSLGSGRINNEQFF.

The DNA of the CDR3 is TGTGCCAGCAGTGGCCCGACCCGGGCAGGGGATGGCTACACCTTC. Amino acids: CASSGPTRAGDGYTF. V gene TRBV25-1 combines with J gene TRBJ1-2; perhaps TRBD1 as D (6 bases). Germline CDR1 MGHDK, CDR2 SYGVNS. Deletions cut 4 bases from V and 6 bases from J, with 18 bases between. The CDR3 is made up of 15 amino acids.

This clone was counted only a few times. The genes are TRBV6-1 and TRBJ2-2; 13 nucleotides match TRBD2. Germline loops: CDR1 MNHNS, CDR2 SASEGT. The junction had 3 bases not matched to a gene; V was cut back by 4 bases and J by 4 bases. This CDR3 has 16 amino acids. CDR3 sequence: CASSGTSGRVTGELFF. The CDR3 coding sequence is TGTGCCAGCAGTGGGACTAGCGGGAGAGTCACCGGGGAGCTGTTTTTT.